This TCR beta chain was obtained from a study of T-cell reconstitution after alpha-beta-depleted transplantation in children. Unique molecular identifiers tagged the TCRbeta library. A single record per CDR3 protein comes from TCRdb applying MiXCR to the PCR reads. Among around 370,000 distinct CDR3 sequences listed, over 9% were seen once. This material consisted of PBMCs from the stem cell graft donor, taken from the stem cell graft. The clonotype was recovered from a human donor who donated a stem cell graft to a child with acute lymphoblastic leukemia.

In nucleotides, the CDR3 is TGTGCCACCAGCAGTGGTAGCGGGAGGACGAACACCGGGGAGCTGTTTTTT. Its translation: CATSSGSGRTNTGELFF. The rearrangement links TRBV15 to TRBJ2-2, with TRBD2 matching 10 bases. With 3 bases clipped from V and 0 bases from J, the junction kept 4 bases outside the gene matches. Germline V lookup: CDR1 LNHNV, CDR2 YYDKDF (reference sequence). The CDR3 has 17 residues.